This T cell receptor (beta chain) was identified in a study of chemoradiotherapy in HPV16-positive cancers. This clone has just one count. Assay: immunoSEQ multiplex PCR; the TCRdb copy retains only in-frame clones and omits some. The sample contains about 12,000 clones, roughly 90% of which appear only once. The receptor was isolated from a human donor with HPV-associated anogenital cancer. Sampling was carried out from a patient who underwent chemoradiotherapy.

As DNA, the CDR3 is TGTGCCAGCAGCGTACCGGGACAGGGGACTTACAATGAGCAGTTCTTC. Its protein is CASSVPGQGTYNEQFF. The chain couples TRBV7-8 to TRBJ2-1, with 10 bases lining up with TRBD1. The CDR3 is 16 amino acids. The V gene's germline CDR1 is SGHVS and CDR2 FQNEAQ. V shed 5 bases and J 4 bases; nucleotides not matched to a gene: 8.